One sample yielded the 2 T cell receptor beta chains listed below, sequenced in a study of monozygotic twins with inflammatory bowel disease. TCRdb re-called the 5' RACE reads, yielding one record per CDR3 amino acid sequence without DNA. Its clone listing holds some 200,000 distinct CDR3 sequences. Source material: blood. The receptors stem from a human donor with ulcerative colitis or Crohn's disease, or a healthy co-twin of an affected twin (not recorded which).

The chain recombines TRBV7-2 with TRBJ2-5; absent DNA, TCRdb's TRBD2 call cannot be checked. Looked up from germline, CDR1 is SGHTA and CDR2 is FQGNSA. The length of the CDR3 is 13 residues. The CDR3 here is CASSPPWGETQYF.

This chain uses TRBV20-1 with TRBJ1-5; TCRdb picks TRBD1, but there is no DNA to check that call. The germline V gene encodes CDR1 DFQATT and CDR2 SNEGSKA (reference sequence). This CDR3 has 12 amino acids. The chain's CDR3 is CGGALPDQPQHF.